Listed below are T cell receptor beta chains from one sample, sequenced in a study of esophageal squamous cell carcinoma tumors. Via MiXCR, TCRdb re-called the 5' RACE reads, giving one row per CDR3 protein. Counted here are 6,100 or so distinct CDR3 sequences, approximately 23% occurring once; the ten biggest clones make up about a third. The sample comprised tumor tissue. These receptors were obtained from a man aged 45-79 years with esophageal squamous cell carcinoma. CDR3s include the opening cysteine and the closing phenylalanine or tryptophan. D genes are given only for firm matches. Rows give clone size only sometimes, using once, few, many, or a class for an expanded clone.

clone_size j_call v_call d_call cdr3_aa cdr3_nt
- TRBJ2-4 TRBV23-1 - CASSHCCEVGADIQYF TGCGCCAGCAGTCACTGCTGTGAAGTGGGGGCGGACATTCAGTACTTC
medium-sized TRBJ2-2 TRBV30 - CAWSVNSGELFF TGTGCCTGGAGTGTAAATTCCGGGGAGCTGTTTTTT
- TRBJ2-2 TRBV28 - CASSPDGRAGELFF TGTGCCAGCAGTCCCGACGGAAGGGCCGGGGAGCTGTTTTTT
- TRBJ1-5 TRBV7-6 - CASSLGGGGYQPQHF TGTGCCAGCAGCTTAGGGGGGGGGGGTTATCAGCCCCAGCATTTT
medium-sized TRBJ1-5 TRBV20-1 TRBD1 CSARPTGTNQPQHF TGCAGTGCTCGTCCGACAGGGACAAATCAGCCCCAGCATTTT
- TRBJ2-2 TRBV4-2 TRBD2 CASRHGRGLATANTGELFF TGTGCCAGCAGACACGGGAGGGGTCTGGCAACCGCGAACACCGGGGAGCTGTTTTTT
medium-sized TRBJ2-7 TRBV20-1 - CSAPPGSAVYEQYF TGCAGTGCGCCGCCCGGTTCAGCGGTCTACGAGCAGTACTTC
- TRBJ1-6 TRBV18 - CASSPTGRENSPLHF TGTGCCAGCTCACCGACGGGACGGGAGAATTCACCCCTCCACTTT
many TRBJ1-5 TRBV18 - CASSTVQSNQPQHF TGTGCCAGCTCAACGGTACAGAGCAATCAGCCCCAGCATTTT
medium-sized TRBJ2-5 TRBV20-1 TRBD2 CSILPGLANQETQYF TGCAGCATCCTTCCGGGACTAGCGAACCAAGAGACCCAGTACTTC
- TRBJ2-7 TRBV21-1 - CASSKPAGELYEQYF TGTGCCAGCAGCAAACCAGCGGGAGAACTCTACGAGCAGTACTTC
- TRBJ2-1 TRBV20-1 TRBD1 CSAPPTDRVTEQFF TGCAGTGCTCCTCCCACGGACAGGGTCACTGAGCAGTTCTTC
few TRBJ2-6 TRBV19 - CASSIGRASGANVLTF TGTGCCAGTAGTATAGGACGGGCCTCTGGGGCCAACGTCCTGACTTTC
many TRBJ2-7 TRBV7-8 - CASSLGAQGYEQYF TGTGCCAGCAGCTTAGGCGCCCAGGGCTACGAGCAGTACTTC
- TRBJ2-7 TRBV14 - CASSQNLESYEQYF TGTGCCAGCAGCCAAAATCTCGAATCCTACGAGCAGTACTTC
- TRBJ2-1 TRBV18 TRBD2 CASSPPTGTSGYNEQFF TGTGCCAGCTCACCTCCCACCGGGACTAGCGGTTACAATGAGCAGTTCTTC
- TRBJ2-7 TRBV28 - CASSFSQVSSYEQYF TGTGCCAGCAGTTTTTCCCAGGTGAGCTCCTACGAGCAGTACTTC
medium-sized TRBJ2-4 TRBV29-1 - CSVVASRAKNIQYF TGCAGCGTTGTGGCTAGTCGAGCCAAAAACATTCAGTACTTC
many TRBJ2-3 TRBV20-1 TRBD2 CSKRTAGVQSDTQYF TGCAGTAAGAGGACAGCGGGAGTACAGTCGGATACGCAGTATTTT
few TRBJ2-7 TRBV28 TRBD1 CASSKRTGGVGEQYF TGTGCCAGCAGTAAACGGACAGGGGGAGTGGGCGAGCAGTACTTC
many TRBJ2-6 TRBV5-4 - CASSLALSGANVLTF TGTGCCAGCAGCTTGGCGTTGTCTGGGGCCAACGTCCTGACTTTC
medium-sized TRBJ2-3 TRBV15 TRBD2 CATSRDLGAGGSTDTQYF TGTGCCACCAGCAGAGACCTAGGAGCGGGAGGCAGCACAGATACGCAGTATTTT
few TRBJ2-5 TRBV12-3/TRBV12-4 - CASRGPARETQYF TGTGCCAGCAGAGGGCCGGCCCGGGAGACCCAGTACTTC
many TRBJ2-3 TRBV28 - CASSSTGVGDTQYF TGTGCCAGCAGTTCAACCGGCGTGGGGGATACGCAGTATTTT
medium-sized TRBJ2-1 TRBV5-6 - CASGLSTQPYNEQFF TGTGCCAGCGGTTTATCTACCCAACCTTACAATGAGCAGTTCTTC
few TRBJ1-1 TRBV7-9 - CASSVRGTEAFF TGTGCCAGCAGCGTCAGGGGTACTGAAGCTTTCTTT
- TRBJ2-7 TRBV21-1 - CASSCNPNRGQRTYEQYF TGTGCCAGCAGCTGCAACCCCAACCGGGGGCAAAGGACCTACGAGCAGTACTTC
few TRBJ1-6 TRBV6-5 - CASGRPADIYNSPLHF TGTGCCAGCGGCAGGCCCGCCGATATTTATAATTCACCCCTCCACTTT
few TRBJ1-4 TRBV28 TRBD1 CASSLQGGGEKLFF TGTGCCAGCAGTTTACAGGGGGGCGGGGAAAAACTGTTTTTT
many TRBJ2-7 TRBV19 TRBD1 CARGDHGTEQYEQYF TGTGCCAGGGGCGACCACGGGACAGAACAATACGAGCAGTACTTC
many TRBJ2-1 TRBV10-2 - CASGNYNEQFF TGCGCCAGCGGGAATTACAATGAGCAGTTCTTC
medium-sized TRBJ2-7 TRBV4-1 TRBD1 CASSQDRGPPNYEQYF TGCGCCAGCAGCCAGGACAGGGGCCCCCCGAACTACGAGCAGTACTTC
few TRBJ1-5 TRBV20-1 - CSARETSNQPQHF TGCAGTGCTAGGGAGACATCCAATCAGCCCCAGCATTTT
many TRBJ2-1 TRBV5-1 TRBD1 CASSTGQGYNEQFF TGCGCCAGCAGCACGGGACAGGGCTACAATGAGCAGTTCTTC